The 8 T cell receptor beta chains below all came from one sample that was sequenced in a study of cytomegalovirus exposure and HLA in healthy donors. PCR primers comprised 60 Vbeta and 13 Jbeta primers. The method was immunoSEQ multiplex PCR; TCRdb's version includes in-frame clones alone and lacks a portion of them. The table includes 150,000 to 200,000 clones, 65% to 85% detected once. Sequenced input: PBMCs. These receptors originate from a boy between 2 and 10 years old in good health and CMV-seronegative.

The genes are TRBV10-3 and TRBJ2-3, with 7 bases matching TRBD2. This CDR3 spans 15 amino acids. The junction had 6 bases not matched to a gene; V was cut back by 2 bases and J by 4 bases. The germline V gene has CDR1 ENHRY and CDR2 SYGVKD. CDR3 sequence: CAISEGAGVADTQYF. The CDR3, as DNA: TGTGCCATCAGTGAGGGGGCGGGAGTAGCAGATACGCAGTATTTT.

The V call is TRBV4-1, the J call TRBJ2-7; TRBD2 matches at 7 bases. Germline V CDR1 and CDR2: MGHRA, YSYEKL. The J segment lost 1 base and the V segment lost 2 bases, leaving 11 bases of the junction unmatched. There are 17 residues in the CDR3. CDR3 loop: CASSQPWEGLTSYEQYF. The CDR3 region has the DNA TGCGCCAGCAGCCAACCTTGGGAGGGTTTGACATCCTACGAGCAGTACTTC.

This sequence joins TRBV7-2 and TRBJ2-5; the match to TRBD2 covers 9 bases. Germline V CDR1 and CDR2: SGHTA, FQGNSA. This CDR3 region has 14 residues. V lost 6 bases, J lost 4 bases, and 6 bases stayed unmatched. CDR3 DNA sequence: TGTGCCAGCAGGGCGGGGGGGCAGGGAGAGACCCAGTACTTC. It is translated as CASRAGGQGETQYF.

V gene TRBV5-6 combines with J gene TRBJ2-1, with 11 bases fitting TRBD1. This CDR3 comprises 15 residues. Trimming took 6 bases from V and 3 from J; bases not matched to a gene: 5. From germline, CDR1 is SGHDT and CDR2 YYEEEE. This chain's CDR3 is CASTRDRGDYNEQFF. The DNA for the CDR3 is TGTGCCAGCACCCGGGACAGGGGGGACTACAATGAGCAGTTCTTC.

V usage is TRBV4-1 and J usage is TRBJ1-3, with 8 nucleotides matching TRBD1. Trimming cost V 0 bases and J 8 bases; bases outside gene matches: 6. Germline CDR1 reads MGHRA; CDR2 reads YSYEKL. CDR3 size: 15 residues. The CDR3 reads CASSQDAGTGDTIYF. CDR3 sequence (DNA): TGCGCCAGCAGCCAAGACGCCGGGACAGGAGACACCATATATTTT.

The rearrangement uses TRBV4-3 and TRBJ2-1; D is perhaps TRBD2 (6 bases). This CDR3 has 18 amino acids. Germline values: CDR1 LGHNA, CDR2 YSLEER. V was clipped by 0 bases and J by 3 bases, with 18 bases between them. The CDR3 nucleotides read TGCGCCAGCAGCCAAGATCCCCCGCGGGGAGAACGCTACAATGAGCAGTTCTTC. Protein: CASSQDPPRGERYNEQFF.

This clone showed up just a few times. The chain links TRBV6-5 to TRBJ1-1, with 8 bases lining up with TRBD1. CDR3 length: 15 amino acids. With 4 bases clipped from V and 3 bases from J, the junction kept 7 bases outside the gene matches. The germline gives CDR1 MNHEY, CDR2 SVGAGI. CDR3: CASSSRGRWDTEAFF. The CDR3, as DNA: TGTGCCAGCAGTTCCAGGGGGCGATGGGACACTGAAGCTTTCTTT.

The chain employs TRBV9 and TRBJ1-2; D remains ambiguous. Per the germline V gene, CDR1 is SGDLS and CDR2 is YYNGEE. The CDR3 sequence is 14 residues long. Trimming removed 3 bases from V and 8 bases from J, with 17 bases in between. The CDR3 sequence: CASSEDGDYVGYTF. CDR3 in DNA: TGTGCCAGCAGCGAGGACGGAGACTATGTAGGCTACACCTTC.